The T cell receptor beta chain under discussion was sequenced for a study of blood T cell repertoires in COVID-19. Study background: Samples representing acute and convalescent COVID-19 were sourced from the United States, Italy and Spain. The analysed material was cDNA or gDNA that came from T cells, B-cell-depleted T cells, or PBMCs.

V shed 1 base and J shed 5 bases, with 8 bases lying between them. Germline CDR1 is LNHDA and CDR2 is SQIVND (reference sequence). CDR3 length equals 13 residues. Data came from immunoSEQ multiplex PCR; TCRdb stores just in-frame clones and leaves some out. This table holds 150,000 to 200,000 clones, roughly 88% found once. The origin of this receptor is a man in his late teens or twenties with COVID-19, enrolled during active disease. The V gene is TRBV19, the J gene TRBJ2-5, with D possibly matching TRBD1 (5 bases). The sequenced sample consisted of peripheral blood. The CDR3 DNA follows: TGTGCCAGTAGTATAGGGACATCGGAGACCCAGTACTTC. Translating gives CASSIGTSETQYF.